This T cell receptor beta chain was captured by sequencing in a study of blood T cells in healthy people across ages. Whole-study findings and limits: Per million T cells, TCR beta diversity dropped roughly linearly as age increased.

A second roughly 6 to 12 cycle PCR used barcoded and J-beta primers. TCRdb itself ran the 5' RACE reads through MiXCR, one entry per CDR3 protein. The sample has roughly 2 million distinct CDR3 sequences; around 48% are singletons. Of note for this clonotype: Its antigen is not identified.

Germline CDR1 reads SGHAT; CDR2 reads FQNNGV. This CDR3 spans 15 amino acids. J lost 7 bases, V lost 1 base, and 10 bases had no gene match. The total RNA that was extracted per sample amounted to at least 5.5 micrograms. Material for sequencing was blood. This TCR was recovered from a woman in her thirties or forties in good health. J is TRBJ2-7 and V is TRBV11-2; 7 bases map to TRBD1. CDR3 coding DNA: TGTGCCAGCAGCTTAGGTTGGACAGGTCAGGGGGAGCAGTACTTC. Protein sequence: CASSLGWTGQGEQYF.